This TCR beta chain was observed in a study of blood T cell repertoires in COVID-19. At the level of the study: Collection of acute and convalescent COVID-19 samples took place in the United States, Italy and Spain. T cells, B-cell-depleted T cells, or PBMCs provided the cDNA or gDNA that served as material.

Trimming cost V 2 bases and J 2 bases, with 9 bases left between them. Germline V lookup: CDR1 LGHDT, CDR2 YNNKEL (reference sequence). The CDR3 is 15 residues long. Original handling: Reference gene primer amplification in the assay estimated nucleated cell counts. Data came from immunoSEQ multiplex PCR; TCRdb stores just in-frame clones and leaves some out. V and J calls and clone size come straight from that table; D and trimming were deduced from the DNA. The sample comprises over 130,000 clones, approximately 88% of which are singletons, and about 28% rests with the top ten. Sequencing used peripheral blood. The chain employs TRBV3-1 (or the pseudogene TRBV3-2) and TRBJ2-2, with unresolved D. The origin of this receptor is a human donor in a cohort sampled during active COVID-19. The DNA of the CDR3 is TGTGCCAGCAGCCAATTTAGCCGTAACACCGGGGAGCTGTTTTTT. It translates to CASSQFSRNTGELFF.